Each of the 28 T cell receptor beta chains below was sequenced from the same sample in a study of cytotoxic CD8 clonotypes in ibrutinib-treated CLL. Libraries were prepared by immunoSEQ multiplex PCR; TCRdb keeps only in-frame clonotypes and omits some of them. The data hold over 100,000 clones, with 70% to 90% observed a single time. The sequencing used PBMCs, collected after 24 months of ibrutinib treatment. Receptor source: a human donor with chronic lymphocytic leukemia.

This clone was counted once. The rearrangement links TRBV5-1 to TRBJ1-6, with D unclear. Between the trimmed V and J ends, which lost 4 bases and 10 bases, there was a span of 15 bases. There are 14 residues in the CDR3. The germline CDR1 and CDR2 sequences are SGHRS and YFSETQ. DNA of the CDR3: TGCGCCAGCAGCCCCCGAGGTGAAGGGTCACCCCTCCACTTT. It codes for CASSPRGEGSPLHF.

The gene calls are TRBV11-3 and TRBJ2-1, with TRBD1 matching over 7 bases. The trim removed 3 bases at V and 9 bases at J, leaving 8 bases unmatched. Germline V gives CDR1 SGHNT, CDR2 YENEEA. This CDR3 comprises 14 residues. CDR3 DNA: TGTGCCAGCAGCTTGGACAGGCTTTTAGGTGAGCAGTTCTTC. Amino acids: CASSLDRLLGEQFF.

This clone appeared many times. V and J are TRBV27 and TRBJ2-3; 13 positions match TRBD2. The CDR3 length is 16 residues. After removal of 4 bases from V and 9 bases from J, the junction contained 10 bases not matched to a gene. Per the germline V gene, CDR1 is MNHEY and CDR2 is SMNVEV (reference sequence). CDR3 DNA sequence: TGTGCCAGCAGTTCACCCAGACTAGCGGGGGGCCGCACGCAGTATTTT. The encoded protein is CASSSPRLAGGRTQYF.

A few counts support this clone. The V and J genes are TRBV5-4 and TRBJ1-2; D not certain. Germline CDR1 is SGHNT and CDR2 is YYREEE (reference sequence). The CDR3 contains 14 residues. V was shortened by 4 bases and J by 3 bases, with 13 bases between the two germline ends. The CDR3 region has the DNA TGTGCCAGCAGCCCGCCGGGCCTCGACTATGGCTACACCTTC. Amino acid sequence: CASSPPGLDYGYTF.

The chain links TRBV15 to TRBJ2-1; 11 bases are shared with TRBD2. Unmatched junction bases numbered 9, after V lost 1 base and J lost 7 bases. Germline-derived CDR1 and CDR2 are LNHNV and YYDKDF (reference sequence). The CDR3 contains 17 residues. CDR3 sequence reads: CATSRVAATSGGNEQFF. For the CDR3, the DNA is TGTGCCACCAGCAGAGTCGCGGCAACTAGCGGGGGAAATGAGCAGTTCTTC.

The chain employs TRBV7-2 and TRBJ2-1; 13 nucleotides line up with TRBD2. V was pared by 5 bases and J by 0 bases, with 4 bases of the junction left unmatched. The germline V gene encodes CDR1 SGHTA and CDR2 FQGNSA. This CDR3 region has 17 residues. The chain's CDR3 is CASSPWTSGSSYNEQFF. The CDR3 nucleotides read TGTGCCAGCAGCCCCTGGACTAGCGGGAGCTCCTACAATGAGCAGTTCTTC.

The chain uses TRBV7-6 and TRBJ2-6, with D unresolved. The CDR3 is 16 residues long. V dropped 3 bases and J dropped 2 bases, with 11 bases sitting between them. Per germline, CDR1 SGHVS and CDR2 FNYEAQ. In nucleotides, the CDR3 is TGTGCCAGCAGCTTCAGCCCCGGCCCTGGGGCCAACGTCCTGACTTTC. This gives the protein CASSFSPGPGANVLTF.

This clone was observed a handful of times. The chain uses TRBV5-8 and TRBJ1-5, with 8 bases matching TRBD1. Germline V lookup: CDR1 SGHTS, CDR2 YDEGEE. V lost 4 bases and J lost 4; bases outside the gene matches: 10. The CDR3 is made up of 16 amino acids. CDR3 in DNA: TGTGCCAGCAGCCGTCCGAAACAGGGGGGGAATCAGCCCCAGCATTTT. It yields the protein CASSRPKQGGNQPQHF.

CDR3 sequence (DNA): TGTGCCAGCAGCCAAGTTGGGGGAGGAGAGACCCAGTACTTC. It is translated as CASSQVGGGETQYF. J is TRBJ2-5 and V is TRBV4-2; maybe TRBD2 (6 bases). With 1 base removed from V and 4 bases from J, the gap between germline ends came to 10 bases. Germline loops: CDR1 LGHNA, CDR2 YNFKEQ. The length of the CDR3 is 14 residues.

The rearrangement uses TRBV19 and TRBJ2-1; 11 nucleotides align to TRBD2. V lost 6 bases, J lost 4 bases, and 11 bases stayed unmatched. This CDR3 is built from 17 residues. Germline assignment: CDR1 LNHDA and CDR2 SQIVND (reference sequence). CDR3 bases: TGTGCCAGTAGCCTGGGCGGGACTAGCGGAAAATACAATGAGCAGTTCTTC. It codes for CASSLGGTSGKYNEQFF.

In the case of this clone: Other DNA sequences in the sample encode the same CDR3. This rearrangement joins TRBV9 to TRBJ2-1, with D maybe TRBD2 (6 bases). V was shortened by 2 bases and J by 2 bases, with 11 bases between the two germline ends. This CDR3 has 15 residues. The germline V gene has CDR1 SGDLS and CDR2 YYNGEE. CDR3 DNA sequence: TGTGCCAGCAGCGTGGCCGGGGGTCCCTACAATGAGCAGTTCTTC. Its protein product is CASSVAGGPYNEQFF.

The CDR3 DNA sequence: TGTGCCAGCAGCTTAGCGCGGCTAGCGGGGGGTAACGAGCAGTACTTC. This translates into CASSLARLAGGNEQYF. The rearrangement joins TRBV7-2 to TRBJ2-7, with 11 bases lining up with TRBD2. The V gene end was trimmed by 0 bases and the J gene end by 5 bases; junction bases not matched to a gene: 6. The germline CDR1 and CDR2 sequences are SGHTA and FQGNSA. The CDR3 loop spans 16 amino acids.

The chain links TRBV5-6 to TRBJ2-1; D perhaps matches TRBD2 (5 bases). Germline V gene sequence: CDR1 SGHDT, CDR2 YYEEEE. CDR3 size: 13 residues. V was cut by 4 bases and J by 11 bases, with 16 bases left in between. CDR3 nucleotide sequence: TGTGCCAGCAGCGACTACAGTACAATGAAGCAGTTCTTC. It specifies CASSDYSTMKQFF.

This chain links TRBV28 with TRBJ1-1; D not certain. This CDR3 contains 13 residues. The germline V and J ends were trimmed by 2 bases and 4 bases, with 8 bases remaining between them. CDR1 is MDHEN and CDR2 is SYDVKM in the germline V gene. The DNA of the CDR3 is TGTGCCAGCAGTTTAAGCAGGACCACTGAAGCTTTCTTT. This codes for CASSLSRTTEAFF.

The genes are TRBV6-4 and TRBJ2-3; 11 bases map to TRBD2. Germline V gene sequence: CDR1 MRHNA, CDR2 SNTAGT. The CDR3 runs 16 residues. Unmatched junction bases numbered 8, after V lost 6 bases and J lost 3 bases. The DNA of the CDR3 is TGTGCCAGCAGCGGAGGAGGGACTAGCGGAACAGATACGCAGTATTTT. It specifies CASSGGGTSGTDTQYF.

The chain combines TRBV7-2 with TRBJ2-7; D gene uncertain. This CDR3 comprises 13 residues. Trimming left V 3 bases short and J 1 base short, with 7 bases between. The germline gives CDR1 SGHTA, CDR2 FQGNSA. The CDR3 sequence: CASSFSQSYEQYF. CDR3 nucleotide sequence: TGTGCCAGCAGCTTTAGTCAGTCCTACGAGCAGTACTTC.

There are a few counts of this clone. V is TRBV30 and J is TRBJ1-5; D might be TRBD1 (6 bases). V was clipped by 0 bases and J by 5 bases, with 14 bases between them. The V gene's germline CDR1 is GTSNPN and CDR2 SVGIG (reference sequence). This CDR3 has 15 residues. In DNA form, the CDR3 reads TGTGCCTGGAGTGTGGGGGCCTCCCGTGATCAGCCCCAGCATTTT. The encoded protein is CAWSVGASRDQPQHF.

This clone was seen a single time. The J gene is TRBJ2-7, the V gene TRBV6-6; TRBD2 matches 12 bases. Germline CDR1 MNHNY, CDR2 SVGAGI (reference sequence). The ends lost 6 bases at V and 0 bases at J; junction bases unmatched: 3. CDR3 size: 15 residues. The CDR3 reads CASRLTSGSSYEQYF. The CDR3 coding sequence is TGTGCCAGCAGATTGACTAGCGGGAGCTCCTACGAGCAGTACTTC.

The chain has TRBV30 and TRBJ1-1, with D maybe TRBD1 (6 bases). The ends were cut back, 5 bases at V and 4 bases at J, with 14 bases in the middle. Germline V gene data show CDR1 as GTSNPN and CDR2 as SVGIG (reference sequence). CDR3 size: 13 residues. As DNA, the CDR3 is TGTGCCTGGGACCTGGGGGGGCGCACTGAAGCTTTCTTT. Translating it yields CAWDLGGRTEAFF.

The chain joins TRBV7-9 to TRBJ2-3; the match to TRBD2 covers 7 bases. Germline V gene sequence: CDR1 SEHNR, CDR2 FQNEAQ (reference sequence). This CDR3 has 14 residues. V shed 5 bases, J shed 4 bases, and the junction held 6 bases outside the gene matches. The CDR3 region is CASSPSRGADTQYF. The CDR3 coding sequence is TGTGCCAGCAGCCCAAGTCGGGGGGCAGATACGCAGTATTTT.

The chain employs TRBV29-1 and TRBJ2-7; maybe TRBD1 (5 bases). The CDR3 is 13 amino acids. Trimming left V 6 bases short and J 2 bases short, with 14 bases between. Germline lookup yields CDR1 SQVTM and CDR2 ANQGSEA. CDR3 in amino acids: CSVLQGYPYEQYF. The CDR3 DNA reads TGCAGCGTGCTCCAGGGATACCCCTACGAGCAGTACTTC.

The chain recombines TRBV5-1 with TRBJ2-1; 11 bases are a match to TRBD2. Germline trimming cut 1 base from V and 5 bases from J; bases unmatched to any gene: 2. The CDR3 totals 15 residues. Germline V CDR1 and CDR2: SGHRS, YFSETQ. The CDR3 loop is CASSLRLAGNNEQFF. The CDR3 DNA sequence: TGCGCCAGCAGCTTGAGACTAGCGGGGAACAATGAGCAGTTCTTC.

The rearrangement joins TRBV27 to TRBJ1-2; D perhaps matches TRBD1 (6 bases). This CDR3 contains 15 residues. The germline V and J ends were trimmed by 6 bases and 7 bases, with 21 bases remaining between them. Per the germline V gene, CDR1 is MNHEY and CDR2 is SMNVEV (reference sequence). The CDR3 bases are TGTGCCAGCAGGGCAGGGGTCCTGGTGGAATTTGGCTACACCTTC. It codes for CASRAGVLVEFGYTF.

The chain joins TRBV28 to TRBJ2-3, with a possible D match to TRBD2 (7 bases). The CDR3 runs to 15 residues. V was trimmed by 6 bases and J by 2 bases, leaving 15 bases between them. Germline CDR1 MDHEN, CDR2 SYDVKM. CDR3 amino acids: CASSLGGLTTDTQYF. The CDR3 DNA reads TGTGCCAGCAGCCTCGGGGGGCTTACCACAGATACGCAGTATTTT.

This sequence joins TRBV5-4 and TRBJ2-2, with D maybe TRBD2 (5 bases). V dropped 4 bases and J dropped 7 bases, with 14 bases sitting between them. Germline loops: CDR1 SGHNT, CDR2 YYREEE (reference sequence). This CDR3 contains 14 residues. DNA of the CDR3: TGTGCCAGCAGCCCGCGAGCGGTAGGCGGGGAGCTGTTTTTT. It encodes CASSPRAVGGELFF.

The chain carries TRBV9 and TRBJ2-3; TRBD2 matches 12 bases. The CDR3 loop spans 17 amino acids. The ends lost 3 bases at V and 5 bases at J; junction bases unmatched: 10. The germline gives CDR1 SGDLS, CDR2 YYNGEE. CDR3 bases: TGTGCCAGCAGCGGTTCATCTAGCGGGAGGGCCCAAGATACGCAGTATTTT. Translating it yields CASSGSSSGRAQDTQYF.

J is TRBJ1-1 and V is TRBV2, with 8 bases fitting TRBD1. Germline-derived CDR1 and CDR2 are SNHLY and FYNNEI. The CDR3 extends over 14 amino acids. J gave up 5 bases and V 5 bases, and 7 bases lay outside the gene matches. Here the CDR3 DNA reads TGTGCCAGCAGTCCAGGGGGCCCGTTTACTGAAGCTTTCTTT. The encoded protein is CASSPGGPFTEAFF.

The chain employs TRBV28 and TRBJ1-6, with D possibly being TRBD1 (5 bases). V shed 7 bases and J shed 10 bases, with 20 bases lying between them. CDR1 is MDHEN, CDR2 SYDVKM, per germline. The CDR3 runs to 15 residues. This chain's CDR3 is CASTPPGGGGSPLHF. The CDR3 nucleotides are TGTGCCAGCACCCCCCCGGGGGGGGGTGGCTCACCCCTCCACTTT.